One T cell receptor beta chain is described in this entry. Its specificity is unknown. One end of the junction varies from germline; a read error may be responsible. The data stem from a study of cytomegalovirus exposure and HLA in healthy donors. Background on the study: Researchers previously reported finding more than 100 million unique TCR beta sequences from about 170 million T cells. Study-wide results and caveats: It was reported that the classifier diagnosed cytomegalovirus status with high specificity and sensitivity in both the original and validation cohorts.

The study ran its PCR with 60 Vbeta and 13 Jbeta primers. Using immunoSEQ multiplex PCR, the repertoire was profiled, and TCRdb retains in-frame clones only, with some absent. The sample carries 160,000 or so clones, around 69% recorded once. Looked up from germline, CDR1 is SEHNR and CDR2 is FQNEAQ (reference sequence). This CDR3 region has 14 residues. The V gene is TRBV7-9, the J gene TRBJ2-7, with D perhaps matching TRBD1 (6 bases). Specimen: PBMCs. The receptor comes from a man between 60 and 75 years old in good health and CMV-seronegative. The CDR3 loop reads CSSSFRQDPHEQYF. The CDR3 coding sequence is TGTTCCAGCAGCTTCCGACAGGATCCCCACGAGCAGTACTTC.